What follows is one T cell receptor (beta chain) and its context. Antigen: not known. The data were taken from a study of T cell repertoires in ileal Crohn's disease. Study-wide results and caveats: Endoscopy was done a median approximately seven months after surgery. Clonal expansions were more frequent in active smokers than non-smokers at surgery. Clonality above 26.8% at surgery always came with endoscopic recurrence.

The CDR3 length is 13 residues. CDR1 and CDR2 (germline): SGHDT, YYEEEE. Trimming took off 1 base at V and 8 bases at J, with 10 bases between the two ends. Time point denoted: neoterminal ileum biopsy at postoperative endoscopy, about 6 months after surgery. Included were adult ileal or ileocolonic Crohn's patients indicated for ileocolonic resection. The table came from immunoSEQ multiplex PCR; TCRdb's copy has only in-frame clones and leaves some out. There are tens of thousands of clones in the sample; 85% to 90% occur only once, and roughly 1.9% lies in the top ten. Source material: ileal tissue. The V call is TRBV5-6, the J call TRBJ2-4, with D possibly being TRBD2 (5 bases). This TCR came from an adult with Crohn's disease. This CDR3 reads CASSLSGIYIQYF. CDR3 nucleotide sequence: TGTGCCAGCAGCTTGTCGGGGATCTACATTCAGTACTTC.